The next 26 T cell receptor beta chains were all read from a single sample in a study of cytomegalovirus exposure and HLA in healthy donors. It was with 60 Vbeta and 13 Jbeta primers that the PCR ran. Sequencing used immunoSEQ multiplex PCR; TCRdb keeps in-frame clones, though not all of them. Of 150,000 to 200,000 clones listed, 65% to 80% are singletons. Sample: PBMCs. Every receptor here comes from a female donor in good health and CMV-seronegative.

The V gene is TRBV4-1, the J gene TRBJ1-6; unclear D gene. The germline CDR1 and CDR2 sequences are MGHRA and YSYEKL. The V end was cut by 1 base, the J end by 7 bases, with 8 bases between. This CDR3 comprises 14 residues. The CDR3 bases are TGCGCCAGCAGCCAAGGGTTAACAAATTCACCCCTCCACTTT. Its protein is CASSQGLTNSPLHF.

V usage is TRBV5-1 and J usage is TRBJ1-1; D gene unclear. The CDR3 is 14 residues long. CDR1 and CDR2 from the germline V gene are SGHRS and YFSETQ. V was cut by 3 bases and J by 1 base, with 10 bases left in between. CDR3 coding DNA: TGCGCCAGCAGCTCGATCCCGGGGAACACTGAAGCTTTCTTT. Translation: CASSSIPGNTEAFF. Full variable domain (missing parts from reference TRBV5-1 and TRBJ1-1): KAGVTQTPRYLIKTRGQQVTLSCSPISGHRSVSWYQQTPGQGLQFLFEYFSETQRNKGNFPGRFSGRQFSNSRSEMNVSTLELGDSALYLCASSSIPGNTEAFFGQGTRLTVV.

This clone was counted a single time. This chain links TRBV19 with TRBJ1-5; D uncertain. V lost 5 bases, J lost 4 bases, and 12 bases lay in between. The CDR3 totals 14 residues. Germline V gene lookup returns CDR1 LNHDA and CDR2 SQIVND (reference sequence). Here the CDR3 DNA reads TGTGCCAGTAGTCATAACCGGGTTAATCAGCCCCAGCATTTT. Translated: CASSHNRVNQPQHF.

V usage is TRBV5-1 and J usage is TRBJ2-7, with 7 bases aligning to TRBD1. The V gene end was trimmed by 2 bases and the J gene end by 4 bases; junction bases not matched to a gene: 15. The germline V gene encodes CDR1 SGHRS and CDR2 YFSETQ. The CDR3 sequence is 17 residues long. The DNA for the CDR3 is TGCGCCAGCAGCTTAGGAATTATGAACAGGGGATTATACGAGCAGTACTTC. Protein sequence: CASSLGIMNRGLYEQYF.

The chain combines TRBV5-5 with TRBJ1-1, with 9 bases aligning to TRBD1. The V and J ends lost 4 bases and 2 bases, in that order; junction bases with no gene match: 6. The CDR3 is 15 residues long. Germline CDR1 SGHKS, CDR2 YYEKEE (reference sequence). CDR3 in amino acids: CASSDVGQGNTEAFF. In DNA, the CDR3 is TGTGCCAGCAGCGACGTGGGACAGGGAAACACTGAAGCTTTCTTT.

The CDR3 is CSVSPPGHPNYGYTF. CDR3 bases: TGCAGCGTATCACCCCCGGGACACCCTAACTATGGCTACACCTTC. The chain employs TRBV29-1 and TRBJ1-2; D is possibly TRBD1 (6 bases). The V end was cut by 6 bases, the J end by 0 bases, with 17 bases between. Per germline, CDR1 SQVTM and CDR2 ANQGSEA. The CDR3 totals 15 residues.

This clone was detected only a few times. The CDR3 DNA reads TGTGCCAGCACGAGATCCCTAGCGGGGGAAGCTGAGCAGTTCTTC. Protein sequence: CASTRSLAGEAEQFF. The chain is built from TRBV5-4 and TRBJ2-1; 10 nucleotides line up with TRBD2. In germline, CDR1 is SGHNT, CDR2 YYREEE (reference sequence). The trim removed 6 bases at V and 9 bases at J, leaving 12 bases unmatched. The CDR3 runs 15 residues. The variable domain in full, completed from reference TRBV5-4 and TRBJ2-1, reads ETGVTQSPTHLIKTRGQQVTLRCSSQSGHNTVSWYQQALGQGPQFIFQYYREEENGRGNFPPRFSGLQFPNYSSELNVNALELDDSALYLCASTRSLAGEAEQFFGPGTRLTVL.

V and J are TRBV15 and TRBJ1-1; the D gene is possibly TRBD1 (5 bases). V lost 5 bases to trimming and J lost 4 bases, with 11 bases between them. Germline values: CDR1 LNHNV, CDR2 YYDKDF (reference sequence). This CDR3 is 13 amino acids long. The CDR3: CATSQGVVTEAFF. The CDR3 DNA sequence: TGTGCCACCAGCCAGGGTGTGGTCACTGAAGCTTTCTTT.

The V and J genes are TRBV27 and TRBJ2-5, with D perhaps matching TRBD2 (6 bases). The J call may be wrong; the DNA end is better matched by TRBJ2-7. CDR3 length: 14 amino acids. Germline V lookup: CDR1 MNHEY, CDR2 SMNVEV (reference sequence). The chain's CDR3 is CASSPRRGGHEQYF. The CDR3, as DNA: TGTGCCAGCAGTCCCCGGCGGGGCGGGCACGAGCAGTACTTC.

V and J are TRBV19 and TRBJ1-5; TRBD1 agrees at 9 bases. From germline, CDR1 is LNHDA and CDR2 SQIVND (reference sequence). The J segment lost 7 bases and the V segment lost 3 bases, leaving 7 bases of the junction unmatched. The CDR3 sequence is 15 residues long. CDR3 coding DNA: TGTGCCAGTAGTATGATCGGACAGGGGACCCAGCCCCAGCATTTT. Its protein is CASSMIGQGTQPQHF.

The chain uses TRBV5-1 and TRBJ2-5; 9 bases agree with TRBD2. The germline CDR1 and CDR2 sequences are SGHRS and YFSETQ. The J segment lost 4 bases and the V segment lost 7 bases, leaving 14 bases of the junction unmatched. The CDR3 is 16 amino acids. The CDR3, as DNA: TGCGCCAGCCAATTTTCGGGACTAGCCGGCGGAGAGACCCAGTACTTC. Translation gives CASQFSGLAGGETQYF.

This clone was seen a handful of times. The chain carries TRBV5-1 and TRBJ2-3; D gene uncertain. CDR3 length equals 15 residues. Trimming cost V 0 bases and J 0 bases, with 8 bases left between them. Germline CDR1 is SGHRS and CDR2 is YFSETQ. CDR3 amino acids: CASSLAGYSTDTQYF. The CDR3 bases are TGCGCCAGCAGCTTGGCAGGCTATAGCACAGATACGCAGTATTTT.

This clone was detected only a few times. V usage is TRBV9 and J usage is TRBJ1-1; 7 bases match TRBD1. Germline values: CDR1 SGDLS, CDR2 YYNGEE. This CDR3 spans 14 amino acids. Unmatched junction bases numbered 3, after V lost 4 bases and J lost 0 bases. In DNA, the CDR3 is TGTGCCAGCAGCCCCGGGACAGTGAACACTGAAGCTTTCTTT. Translated, it gives CASSPGTVNTEAFF.

There are a few counts of this clone. V is TRBV7-8 and J is TRBJ1-6; possible D gene TRBD1, 6 bases. Trimming removed 4 bases from V and 0 bases from J, with 13 bases in between. The CDR3 runs 17 residues. Germline values: CDR1 SGHVS, CDR2 FQNEAQ. CDR3 region: CASSSVTGSSYNSPLHF. The CDR3 DNA follows: TGTGCCAGCAGCTCTGTGACAGGCAGCTCCTATAATTCACCCCTCCACTTT.

V usage is TRBV20-1 and J usage is TRBJ1-1; D not certain. V lost 6 bases, J lost 4 bases, and 9 bases lay in between. Germline CDR1 and CDR2: DFQATT and SNEGSKA (reference sequence). The CDR3 is 11 residues long. Here the CDR3 DNA reads TGCAGTGCGAGTGGGAGCACTGAAGCTTTCTTT. Its protein product is CSASGSTEAFF.

The chain uses TRBV6-5 and TRBJ2-7; 9 bases fit TRBD1. Trimming took 6 bases from V and 5 from J; bases not matched to a gene: 8. The CDR3 sequence is 14 residues long. CDR1 and CDR2 (germline): MNHEY, SVGAGI. The CDR3 reads CASRTPGQGNEQYF. The CDR3 DNA sequence: TGTGCCAGCAGGACGCCGGGACAGGGTAACGAGCAGTACTTC.

The J gene is TRBJ1-1, the V gene TRBV19; D is perhaps TRBD1 (6 bases). The V gene lost 3 bases and the J gene lost 4 bases, with 12 bases spanning the gap. The CDR3 contains 14 residues. Germline CDR1 is LNHDA and CDR2 is SQIVND (reference sequence). The CDR3 loop is CASSMSQGFTEAFF. The CDR3 DNA follows: TGTGCCAGTAGTATGTCACAGGGATTCACTGAAGCTTTCTTT.

V usage is TRBV9 and J usage is TRBJ2-7; the D gene is possibly TRBD1 (7 bases). The germline V gene encodes CDR1 SGDLS and CDR2 YYNGEE. The CDR3 loop spans 15 amino acids. V was clipped by 0 bases and J by 4 bases, with 14 bases between them. CDR3 bases: TGTGCCAGCAGCGTAGACCCAGGGGGGAAGTACGAGCAGTACTTC. It translates to CASSVDPGGKYEQYF. Together with reference TRBV9 and TRBJ2-7, the CDR3 gives the full variable domain: DSGVTQTPKHLITATGQRVTLRCSPRSGDLSVYWYQQSLDQGLQFLIQYYNGEERAKGNILERFSAQQFPDLHSELNLSSLELGDSALYFCASSVDPGGKYEQYFGPGTRLTVT.

The chain uses TRBV10-3 and TRBJ1-3, with D possibly being TRBD1 (6 bases). CDR1 and CDR2 from the germline V gene are ENHRY and SYGVKD. The CDR3 spans 17 residues. Trimming took 0 bases from V and 0 from J, leaving 12 bases between them. DNA of the CDR3: TGTGCCATCAGTGAGTCAGGACAGAAGTTCTCTGGAAACACCATATATTTT. It is translated as CAISESGQKFSGNTIYF.

This chain links TRBV5-4 with TRBJ1-1, with 8 bases matching TRBD1. V lost 3 bases and J lost 3; bases outside the gene matches: 4. Per the germline V gene, CDR1 is SGHNT and CDR2 is YYREEE (reference sequence). The length of the CDR3 is 14 residues. CDR3 in DNA: TGTGCCAGCAGCTCACAGGGGGTGGACACTGAAGCTTTCTTT. Translating gives CASSSQGVDTEAFF. Looking up the rest from reference TRBV5-4 and TRBJ1-1 gives the full variable domain: ETGVTQSPTHLIKTRGQQVTLRCSSQSGHNTVSWYQQALGQGPQFIFQYYREEENGRGNFPPRFSGLQFPNYSSELNVNALELDDSALYLCASSSQGVDTEAFFGQGTRLTVV.

The chain uses TRBV7-2 and TRBJ2-3; 10 bases map to TRBD1. The germline V gene has CDR1 SGHTA and CDR2 FQGNSA. This CDR3 has 14 residues. V trimming: 3 bases; J trimming: 10 bases; junction bases outside the gene matches: 7. The CDR3 region is CASSLDRDRGAQYF. CDR3 sequence (DNA): TGTGCCAGCAGCTTGGACCGGGACAGGGGTGCGCAGTATTTT. The full variable domain, in which reference TRBV7-2 and TRBJ2-3 provide the parts outside the CDR3, is GAGVSQSPSNKVTEKGKDVELRCDPISGHTALYWYRQSLGQGLEFLIYFQGNSAPDKSGLPSDRFSAERTGGSVSTLTIQRTQQEDSAVYLCASSLDRDRGAQYFGPGTRLTVL.

The chain recombines TRBV19 with TRBJ1-2; 10 bases match TRBD1. CDR3 size: 16 residues. Germline loops: CDR1 LNHDA, CDR2 SQIVND (reference sequence). V gave up 6 bases and J gave up 4 bases; unmatched junction bases: 11. The CDR3 nucleotides are TGTGCCAGTAGGAACGTCGGGGGACAGGGGCTCTATGGCTACACCTTC. This gives the protein CASRNVGGQGLYGYTF.

The chain joins TRBV30 to TRBJ2-3, with 13 bases aligning to TRBD2. There are 16 residues in the CDR3. V was clipped by 3 bases and J by 4 bases; unmatched bases: 7. Germline V gene sequence: CDR1 GTSNPN, CDR2 SVGIG (reference sequence). The CDR3: CAWSGRLAGGADTQYF. The CDR3 nucleotides read TGTGCCTGGAGCGGACGACTAGCGGGGGGAGCAGATACGCAGTATTTT.

This clone occurred once. The chain employs TRBV28 and TRBJ1-5, with D hard to call. The V gene lost 2 bases and the J gene lost 1 base, with 12 bases spanning the gap. This CDR3 comprises 16 residues. Germline V lookup: CDR1 MDHEN, CDR2 SYDVKM. The CDR3 region has the DNA TGTGCCAGCAGTTTACCCGACACCCAAAGCAATCAGCCCCAGCATTTT. Protein: CASSLPDTQSNQPQHF.

A single count supports this clone. The V gene is TRBV19, the J gene TRBJ1-1; D is undetermined. Germline assignment: CDR1 LNHDA and CDR2 SQIVND (reference sequence). Trimming shortened V by 6 bases and J by 0 bases, and 14 bases separated the two germline ends. This CDR3 has 15 amino acids. The CDR3 DNA reads as TGTGCCAGTAGGACACAACAGATCATGAACACTGAAGCTTTCTTT. Its protein product is CASRTQQIMNTEAFF.

The V and J genes are TRBV6-1 and TRBJ1-1; TRBD1 matches at 8 bases. V trimming: 6 bases; J trimming: 4 bases; junction bases outside the gene matches: 7. Germline assignment: CDR1 MNHNS and CDR2 SASEGT. This CDR3 has 14 amino acids. CDR3 nucleotide sequence: TGTGCCAGCAGATCAGGGGGCGCGAGCACTGAAGCTTTCTTT. Amino acid sequence: CASRSGGASTEAFF.